These 29 T cell receptor beta chains came from one sample sequenced in a study of blood T cell repertoires in COVID-19. Profiling relied on immunoSEQ multiplex PCR, and the TCRdb table lists in-frame clones only, not all of them. The sample lists 150,000 to 190,000 clones; about 86% were seen once. The sequenced sample was PBMCs or T cells enriched from blood (not recorded which). These receptor sequences come from a man in his fifties who had recovered from COVID-19.

The V gene is TRBV4-2, the J gene TRBJ2-3; TRBD2 is a possible D gene (5 bases). Trimming left V 1 base short and J 1 base short, with 12 bases between. Germline V gene sequence: CDR1 LGHNA, CDR2 YNFKEQ. The CDR3 has 16 residues. CDR3 DNA: TGTGCCAGCAGCCAAGTTTCTGCGGGTCGCACAGATACGCAGTATTTT. It codes for CASSQVSAGRTDTQYF.

The rearrangement joins TRBV19 to TRBJ1-2; D ambiguous. Trimming cost V 5 bases and J 4 bases, with 17 bases left between them. The germline CDR1 and CDR2 sequences are LNHDA and SQIVND (reference sequence). This CDR3 region has 15 residues. DNA of the CDR3: TGTGCCAGTAGTCCCTCCCCGCGAGGGAGCTATGGCTACACCTTC. Translation gives CASSPSPRGSYGYTF.

V and J are TRBV14 and TRBJ1-5; 9 bases fit TRBD1. CDR3 size: 15 residues. Germline V lookup: CDR1 SGHDN, CDR2 FVKESK. V dropped 1 base and J dropped 6; count of bases not matched to a gene: 4. Here the CDR3 reads CASSQGGTGFQPQHF. CDR3 in DNA: TGTGCCAGCAGCCAAGGCGGGACAGGGTTTCAGCCCCAGCATTTT.

This rearrangement joins TRBV10-1 to TRBJ1-3; D is ambiguous. The CDR3 totals 19 residues. Germline V gene sequence: CDR1 WNHNN, CDR2 SYGVQD (reference sequence). The germline V and J ends were trimmed by 0 bases and 0 bases, with 18 bases remaining between them. The CDR3 DNA is TGCGCCAGCAGTGAGTCCGAGAAATGCGGGTCGAGCTCTGGAAACACCATATATTTT. Encoded protein: CASSESEKCGSSSGNTIYF.

The chain couples TRBV5-4 to TRBJ1-6, with TRBD1 matching over 8 bases. The J segment lost 7 bases and the V segment lost 3 bases, leaving 6 bases of the junction unmatched. CDR3 length equals 15 residues. Per germline, CDR1 SGHNT and CDR2 YYREEE (reference sequence). This CDR3 is CASSSGRTGNSPLHF. In DNA form, the CDR3 reads TGTGCCAGCAGCTCGGGGAGGACAGGGAATTCACCCCTCCACTTT.

This clone was recorded only once. The V gene is TRBV11-2, the J gene TRBJ1-4; TRBD1 matches at 7 bases. CDR1 and CDR2 from the germline V gene are SGHAT and FQNNGV. J gave up 8 bases and V 4 bases, and 13 bases lay outside the gene matches. The length of the CDR3 is 16 residues. CDR3 residues: CASSSGQTLGLEKLFF. Here the CDR3 DNA reads TGTGCCAGCAGCTCGGGACAGACCCTGGGCTTGGAAAAACTGTTTTTT.

V and J are TRBV6-5 and TRBJ1-1; D might be TRBD1 (5 bases). Trimming removed 10 bases at V and 0 bases at J, with 15 bases between. There are 14 residues in the CDR3. Germline CDR1 MNHEY, CDR2 SVGAGI. The CDR3 sequence is CATYEGAVNTEAFF. The DNA of the CDR3 is TGTGCCACCTACGAAGGGGCGGTGAACACTGAAGCTTTCTTT.

The V and J genes are TRBV15 and TRBJ1-6, with 9 bases identical to TRBD1. The CDR3 runs 15 residues. The germline V gene encodes CDR1 LNHNV and CDR2 YYDKDF (reference sequence). J lost 7 bases, V lost 3 bases, and 4 bases had no gene match. This chain's CDR3 is CATSRNRGQNSPLHF. The CDR3 DNA reads as TGTGCCACCAGCAGGAACAGGGGGCAAAATTCACCCCTCCACTTT.

Concerning this clone itself: A read error may produce the germline difference seen at one junction end. This sequence joins TRBV7-7 and TRBJ2-1, with no clear D. CDR3 length: 15 residues. The germline V gene encodes CDR1 SSHAT and CDR2 FNYEAQ (reference sequence). CDR3 region: CASSPTDSSYNEQFF. DNA for the CDR3: TGTGCTAGCAGCCCGACTGATAGCTCCTACAATGAGCAGTTCTTC.

This chain links TRBV6-5 with TRBJ2-2; 12 nucleotides line up with TRBD2. The germline V gene encodes CDR1 MNHEY and CDR2 SVGAGI. The CDR3 has 15 amino acids. V dropped 5 bases and J dropped 4; count of bases not matched to a gene: 2. Written as DNA, the CDR3 is TGTGCCAGCAGTCGACTAGCGGGGGTCACCGGGGAGCTGTTTTTT. It yields the protein CASSRLAGVTGELFF.

J is TRBJ2-2 and V is TRBV27, with 9 bases lining up with TRBD1. Germline V CDR1 and CDR2: MNHEY, SMNVEV (reference sequence). V shed 5 bases, J shed 6 bases, and the junction held 7 bases outside the gene matches. The CDR3 runs to 15 residues. CDR3 in DNA: TGTGCCAGCAGTGCCAGACGGACAGGGGCCGGGGAGCTGTTTTTT. As protein: CASSARRTGAGELFF.

V usage is TRBV24-1 and J usage is TRBJ2-2; possible D gene TRBD1, 6 bases. Per germline, CDR1 KGHDR and CDR2 SFDVKD. The length of the CDR3 is 18 residues. V shed 4 bases and J shed 3 bases, with 20 bases lying between them. In DNA, the CDR3 is TGTGCCACCAGTGACTTGGGAGAATACAGGGTTGACACCGGGGAGCTGTTTTTT. Translated, it gives CATSDLGEYRVDTGELFF.

The chain recombines TRBV29-1 with TRBJ2-7; D perhaps matches TRBD1 (5 bases). The CDR3 is 13 amino acids. Germline V gene data show CDR1 as SQVTM and CDR2 as ANQGSEA. Trimming removed 3 bases at V and 2 bases at J, with 11 bases between. The CDR3 region is CSVDPQGTYEQYF. CDR3 bases: TGCAGCGTTGACCCCCAGGGAACCTACGAGCAGTACTTC.

The chain joins TRBV27 to TRBJ2-7; TRBD2 matches 7 bases. There are 14 residues in the CDR3. CDR1 and CDR2 from the germline V gene are MNHEY and SMNVEV (reference sequence). Trimming at V came to 2 bases and at J to 3 bases, leaving 4 bases not matched to a gene. The CDR3 spells CASSLNWGGYEQYF. The CDR3 DNA follows: TGTGCCAGCAGTTTAAATTGGGGGGGCTACGAGCAGTACTTC.

V usage is TRBV7-2 and J usage is TRBJ1-2, with 8 bases matching TRBD1. The V and J ends lost 4 bases and 2 bases, in that order; junction bases with no gene match: 9. The germline gives CDR1 SGHTA, CDR2 FQGNSA. The CDR3 has 16 residues. This CDR3 reads CASSSPRTGQNYGYTF. In nucleotides, the CDR3 is TGTGCCAGCAGCTCACCCCGGACAGGGCAAAACTATGGCTACACCTTC.

This clone has just one count. The chain links TRBV9 to TRBJ2-5; no clear D gene. Looked up from germline, CDR1 is SGDLS and CDR2 is YYNGEE. With 0 bases removed from V and 1 base from J, the gap between germline ends came to 7 bases. The CDR3 runs 14 residues. CDR3 sequence: CASSVEAGQETQYF. Written as DNA, the CDR3 is TGTGCCAGCAGCGTAGAGGCAGGCCAAGAGACCCAGTACTTC.

The gene calls are TRBV5-6 and TRBJ1-2; D gene uncertain. Trimming took off 0 bases at V and 0 bases at J, with 15 bases between the two ends. The CDR3 runs 17 residues. Germline CDR1 SGHDT, CDR2 YYEEEE. CDR3 sequence reads: CASSLAVLGRTNYGYTF. CDR3 nucleotide sequence: TGTGCCAGCAGCTTGGCTGTGTTGGGCCGGACTAACTATGGCTACACCTTC.

The V call is TRBV18, the J call TRBJ1-6; 7 bases are shared with TRBD1. The germline CDR1 and CDR2 sequences are KGHSH and LQKENI. This CDR3 comprises 15 residues. V trimming: 3 bases; J trimming: 7 bases; junction bases outside the gene matches: 6. CDR3 region: CASSPGDSQNSPLHF. In nucleotides, the CDR3 is TGTGCCAGCTCACCCGGGGACAGTCAAAATTCACCCCTCCACTTT.

This clone was detected only once. This rearrangement joins TRBV7-2 to TRBJ1-1; D is possibly TRBD1 (5 bases). Between the trimmed V and J ends, which lost 5 bases and 0 bases, there was a span of 16 bases. The CDR3 length is 16 residues. Germline V lookup: CDR1 SGHTA, CDR2 FQGNSA. CDR3 bases: TGTGCCAGCAGCACCCAACCACCAGGGTTGAACACTGAAGCTTTCTTT. Its protein is CASSTQPPGLNTEAFF.

The chain carries TRBV2 and TRBJ1-2; D possibly corresponds to TRBD1 (6 bases). This CDR3 has 11 amino acids. Germline V CDR1 and CDR2: SNHLY, FYNNEI. Trimming removed 6 bases from V and 7 bases from J, with 9 bases in between. The CDR3 coding sequence is TGTGCCAGCAGGGGGACAAGTGGCTACACCTTC. As protein: CASRGTSGYTF.

The V call is TRBV7-9, the J call TRBJ2-7; 12 bases are a match to TRBD1. The CDR3 extends over 15 amino acids. With V trimmed by 5 bases and J by 6 bases, 8 bases remained unmatched. Per the germline V gene, CDR1 is SEHNR and CDR2 is FQNEAQ (reference sequence). The CDR3 nucleotides are TGTGCCAGCAGCCCTAGGGACAGGGGGCCTCGCGAGCAGTACTTC. Protein product: CASSPRDRGPREQYF.

The chain uses TRBV27 and TRBJ2-7, with D perhaps matching TRBD2 (6 bases). V shed 3 bases and J shed 3 bases, with 15 bases lying between them. Germline V gene data show CDR1 as MNHEY and CDR2 as SMNVEV (reference sequence). The CDR3 has 15 residues. This CDR3 reads CASSFGSGALYEQYF. In DNA, the CDR3 is TGTGCCAGCAGTTTCGGTTCGGGAGCCCTCTACGAGCAGTACTTC.

J is TRBJ2-7 and V is TRBV10-3; D might be TRBD1 (5 bases). The CDR3 sequence is 13 residues long. V dropped 4 bases and J dropped 3 bases, with 10 bases sitting between them. Germline V gene data show CDR1 as ENHRY and CDR2 as SYGVKD. CDR3 loop: CAISAPGRYEQYF. The CDR3 coding sequence is TGTGCCATCAGTGCCCCAGGGCGCTACGAGCAGTACTTC.

The sample holds one count of this clone. V is TRBV14 and J is TRBJ2-7; the D is unclear. Germline loops: CDR1 SGHDN, CDR2 FVKESK. The CDR3 has 13 amino acids. The germline V and J ends were trimmed by 0 bases and 6 bases, with 9 bases remaining between them. DNA of the CDR3: TGTGCCAGCAGCCAAGAGTTTTACGGCGAGCAGTACTTC. It encodes CASSQEFYGEQYF.

The genes are TRBV3-1 (or the pseudogene TRBV3-2) and TRBJ2-2; possible D gene TRBD2, 6 bases. The V and J ends lost 0 bases and 2 bases respectively, with 16 bases between them. This CDR3 is 18 amino acids long. The germline gives CDR1 LGHDT, CDR2 YNNKEL (reference sequence). CDR3 sequence: CASSQEFRGLANTGELFF. The DNA of the CDR3 is TGTGCCAGCAGCCAAGAATTTCGGGGACTGGCCAACACCGGGGAGCTGTTTTTT.

The chain has TRBV11-3 and TRBJ2-1; 9 nucleotides agree with TRBD2. The ends lost 1 base at V and 9 bases at J; junction bases unmatched: 4. The CDR3 covers 14 residues. CDR1 SGHNT and CDR2 YENEEA come from the germline V gene. The CDR3 coding sequence is TGTGCCAGCAGCTTAGGGCGGGGGGGCCCTGAGCAGTTCTTC. This codes for CASSLGRGGPEQFF.

This chain uses TRBV12-1 with TRBJ2-7; TRBD2 was called by the table and not checked on the DNA. TRBV12-1 is given as a pseudogene. CDR3 length: 16 amino acids. The CDR3 nucleotides are TGTGCCAGCAGCTTTGCGGACTTTGCGGGCAACTACGAGCAGTACTTC. It is translated as CASSFADFAGNYEQYF.

This chain connects TRBV11-2 to TRBJ2-3, with 7 bases identical to TRBD2. Germline values: CDR1 SGHAT, CDR2 FQNNGV. J gave up 5 bases and V 0 bases, and 8 bases lay outside the gene matches. The CDR3 covers 16 residues. In DNA form, the CDR3 reads TGTGCCAGCAGCTTAGATCGAAGCGGGGAAGGAGATACGCAGTATTTT. Translating gives CASSLDRSGEGDTQYF.

This clone was found once. This sequence joins TRBV9 and TRBJ1-1; D not resolved. The CDR3 consists of 15 residues. V was cut by 4 bases and J by 4 bases, with 17 bases left in between. Germline V gene data show CDR1 as SGDLS and CDR2 as YYNGEE. CDR3 nucleotide sequence: TGTGCCAGCAGCCAACTCGGGTCTGGTACCACTGAAGCTTTCTTT. Translating gives CASSQLGSGTTEAFF.